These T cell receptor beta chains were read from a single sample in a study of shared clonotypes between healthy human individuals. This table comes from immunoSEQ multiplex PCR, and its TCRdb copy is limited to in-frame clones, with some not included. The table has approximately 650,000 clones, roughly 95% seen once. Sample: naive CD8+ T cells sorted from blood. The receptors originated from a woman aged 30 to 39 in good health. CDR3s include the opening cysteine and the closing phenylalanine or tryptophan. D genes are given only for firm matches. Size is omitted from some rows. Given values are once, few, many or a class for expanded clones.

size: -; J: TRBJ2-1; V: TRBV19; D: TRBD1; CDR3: CASSIFGQGANEQFF; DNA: TGTGCCAGTAGTATTTTTGGACAGGGGGCGAATGAGCAGTTCTTC
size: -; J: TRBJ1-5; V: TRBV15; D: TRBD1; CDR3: CATSSGQGGNQPQHF; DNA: TGTGCCACCAGCAGTGGGCAGGGGGGGAATCAGCCCCAGCATTTT
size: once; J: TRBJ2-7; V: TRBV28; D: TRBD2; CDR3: CASRYSGRSSYEQYF; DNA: TGTGCCAGCAGGTATAGCGGGAGGTCCTCCTACGAGCAGTACTTC
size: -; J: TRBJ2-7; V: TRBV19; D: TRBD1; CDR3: CASSKTGGTYEQYF; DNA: TGTGCCAGTAGTAAAACAGGGGGGACCTACGAGCAGTACTTC
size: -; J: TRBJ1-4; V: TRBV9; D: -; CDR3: CASSVEGATNEKLFF; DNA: TGTGCCAGCAGCGTAGAAGGGGCTACTAATGAAAAACTGTTTTTT
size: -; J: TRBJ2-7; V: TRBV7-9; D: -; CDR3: CASSFVAEPGDEQYF; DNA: TGTGCCAGCAGCTTCGTGGCGGAGCCAGGCGACGAGCAGTACTTC
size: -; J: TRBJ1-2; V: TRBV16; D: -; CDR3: CASSQSTQKHGYTF; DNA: TGTGCCAGCAGCCAATCGACCCAGAAGCATGGCTACACCTTC
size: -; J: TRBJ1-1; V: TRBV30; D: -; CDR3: CAWSVGQGVSVEAFF; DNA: TGTGCCTGGAGTGTTGGGCAGGGAGTAAGTGTAGAAGCTTTCTTT
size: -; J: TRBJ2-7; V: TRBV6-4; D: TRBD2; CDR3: CASSDAPLAGVGEQYF; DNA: TGTGCCAGCAGTGACGCCCCCCTCGCGGGAGTAGGGGAGCAGTACTTC
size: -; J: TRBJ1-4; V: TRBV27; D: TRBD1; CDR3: CASGRTGANEKLFF; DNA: TGTGCCAGCGGGCGAACAGGGGCTAATGAAAAACTGTTTTTT
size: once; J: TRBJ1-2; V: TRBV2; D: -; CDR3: CASSEMGGYYGYTF; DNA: TGTGCCAGCAGTGAAATGGGGGGTTACTATGGCTACACCTTC
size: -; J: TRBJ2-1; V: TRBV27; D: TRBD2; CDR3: CASSPGTSGRIEQFF; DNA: TGTGCCAGCAGCCCAGGGACTAGCGGACGTATTGAGCAGTTCTTC
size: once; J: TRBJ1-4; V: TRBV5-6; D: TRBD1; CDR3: CASSLQGTNEKLFF; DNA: TGTGCCAGCAGCTTACAGGGGACTAATGAAAAACTGTTTTTT
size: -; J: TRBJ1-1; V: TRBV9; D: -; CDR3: CASSVAGQYNTEAFF; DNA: TGTGCCAGCAGCGTAGCTGGGCAGTACAACACTGAAGCTTTCTTT
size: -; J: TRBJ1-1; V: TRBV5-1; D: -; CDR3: CASSLELPNTEAFF; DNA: TGCGCCAGCAGCTTGGAGCTGCCCAACACTGAAGCTTTCTTT
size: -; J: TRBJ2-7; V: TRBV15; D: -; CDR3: CATSSSGTAYEQYF; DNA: TGTGCCACCAGCAGTTCCGGAACGGCCTACGAGCAGTACTTC
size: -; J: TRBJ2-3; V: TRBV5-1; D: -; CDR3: CASSLGSSGFTDTQYF; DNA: TGCGCCAGCAGCTTAGGGTCTTCGGGTTTCACAGATACGCAGTATTTT
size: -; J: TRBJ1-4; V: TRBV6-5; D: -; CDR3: CASSYSGSTNEKLFF; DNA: TGTGCCAGCAGTTACTCAGGGAGCACTAATGAAAAACTGTTTTTT
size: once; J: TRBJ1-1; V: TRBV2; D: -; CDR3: CASSISRQSNTEAFF; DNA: TGTGCCAGCAGTATTTCGAGACAATCGAACACTGAAGCTTTCTTT
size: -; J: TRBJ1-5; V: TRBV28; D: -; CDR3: CASSSPRHGGSNQPQHF; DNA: TGTGCCAGCAGTTCCCCAAGGCATGGGGGGAGCAATCAGCCCCAGCATTTT
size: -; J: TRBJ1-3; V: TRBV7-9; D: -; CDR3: CASSLGVSGNTIYF; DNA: TGTGCCAGCAGCCTCGGGGTCTCTGGAAACACCATATATTTT
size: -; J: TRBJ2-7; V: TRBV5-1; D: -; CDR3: CASSLAASSPYEQYF; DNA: TGCGCCAGCAGCTTGGCGGCTAGCTCCCCCTACGAGCAGTACTTC
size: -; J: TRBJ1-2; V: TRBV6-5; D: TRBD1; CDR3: CASSSYSTGPSYGYTF; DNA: TGTGCCAGCAGTTCTTATTCGACAGGGCCTAGCTATGGCTACACCTTC
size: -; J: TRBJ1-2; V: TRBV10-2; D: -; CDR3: CASSDPSGFYGYTF; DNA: TGCGCCAGCAGTGATCCCTCAGGGTTCTATGGCTACACCTTC
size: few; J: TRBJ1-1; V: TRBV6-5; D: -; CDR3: CASSYNMNTEAFF; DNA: TGTGCCAGCAGTTACAACATGAACACTGAAGCTTTCTTT
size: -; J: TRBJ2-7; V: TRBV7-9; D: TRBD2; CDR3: CASSSTSGRNYEQYF; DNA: TGTGCCAGCAGCTCGACTAGCGGGAGGAATTACGAGCAGTACTTC
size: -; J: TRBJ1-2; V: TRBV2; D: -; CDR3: CASTGAYGYTF; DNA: TGTGCCAGCACGGGGGCTTATGGCTACACCTTC
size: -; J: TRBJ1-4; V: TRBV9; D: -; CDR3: CASSVAGGAGEKLFF; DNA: TGTGCCAGCAGCGTAGCTGGGGGGGCCGGTGAAAAACTGTTTTTT
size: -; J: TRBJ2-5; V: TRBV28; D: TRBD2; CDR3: CASSLGTSAGETQYF; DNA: TGTGCCAGCAGTTTGGGGACTAGTGCGGGAGAGACCCAGTACTTC
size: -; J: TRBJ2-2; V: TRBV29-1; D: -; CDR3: CSARSAENTGELFF; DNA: TGCAGCGCCCGCTCGGCAGAGAACACCGGGGAGCTGTTTTTT
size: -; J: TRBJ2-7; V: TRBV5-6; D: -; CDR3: CASSLGASGWGYEQYF; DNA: TGTGCCAGCAGCTTGGGGGCCTCAGGGTGGGGCTACGAGCAGTACTTC
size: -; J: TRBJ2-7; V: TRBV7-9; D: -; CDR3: CASSSLGSTLDEQYF; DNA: TGTGCCAGCAGCTCCCTCGGGAGTACTTTGGACGAGCAGTACTTC
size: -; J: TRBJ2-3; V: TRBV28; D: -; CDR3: CASSLRTTSTDTQYF; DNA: TGTGCCAGCAGCCTCAGGACGACGAGCACAGATACGCAGTATTTT
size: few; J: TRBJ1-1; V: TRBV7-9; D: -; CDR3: CASSLDGEAFF; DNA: TGTGCCAGCAGCTTAGACGGTGAAGCTTTCTTT
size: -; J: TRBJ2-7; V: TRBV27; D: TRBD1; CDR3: CASSPGTGLYEQYF; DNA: TGTGCCAGCAGTCCCGGGACAGGGCTCTACGAGCAGTACTTC
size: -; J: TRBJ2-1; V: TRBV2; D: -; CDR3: CASSEGADYNEQFF; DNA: TGTGCCAGCAGTGAAGGAGCGGATTACAATGAGCAGTTCTTC
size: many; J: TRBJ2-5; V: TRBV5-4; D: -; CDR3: CASSLEAEETQYF; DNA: TGTGCCAGCAGCTTGGAGGCAGAAGAGACCCAGTACTTC
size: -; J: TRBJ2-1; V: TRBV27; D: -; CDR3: CASSLAGAGEQFF; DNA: TGTGCCAGCAGTTTGGCCGGGGCCGGTGAGCAGTTCTTC
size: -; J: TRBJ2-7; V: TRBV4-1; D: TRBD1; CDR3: CASSHSGTGGREQYF; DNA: TGCGCCAGCAGCCACTCCGGGACAGGGGGGCGCGAGCAGTACTTC
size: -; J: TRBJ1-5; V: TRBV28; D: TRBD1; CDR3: CASRTGQNSNQPQHF; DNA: TGTGCCAGCAGAACGGGACAGAATAGCAATCAGCCCCAGCATTTT
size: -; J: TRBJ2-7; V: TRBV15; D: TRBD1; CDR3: CATSGDRGSYEQYF; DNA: TGTGCCACCAGCGGGGACAGGGGTTCCTACGAGCAGTACTTC
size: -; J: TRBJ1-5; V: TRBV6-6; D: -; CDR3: CASSYALNQPQHF; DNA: TGTGCCAGCAGTTACGCCCTAAATCAGCCCCAGCATTTT
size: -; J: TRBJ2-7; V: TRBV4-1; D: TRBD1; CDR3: CASSQDRGQGTYEQYF; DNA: TGCGCCAGCAGCCAAGATCGGGGACAGGGAACCTACGAGCAGTACTTC
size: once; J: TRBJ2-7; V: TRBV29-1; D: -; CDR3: CSVRPTSYEQYF; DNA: TGCAGCGTCAGACCTACAAGTTACGAGCAGTACTTC
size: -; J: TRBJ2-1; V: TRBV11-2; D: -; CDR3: CASRGVARFF; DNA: TGTGCCAGCAGAGGGGTGGCGAGGTTCTTC
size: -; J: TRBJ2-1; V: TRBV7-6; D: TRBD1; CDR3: CASSLLASGRRDRVIDEQFF; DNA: TGTGCCAGCAGCTTACTCGCGTCGGGTCGGCGAGACAGGGTAATCGATGAGCAGTTCTTC